Each of the 27 T cell receptor beta chains below was sequenced from the same sample in a study of regulatory T cells in long-lasting Graves disease (dated by TCRdb to about 2021). The sample's time point label, decoded: newly diagnosed GD, antithyroid drugs for less than 3 months. For both TCR sequencing and RNA sequencing, RNA was extracted from PBMCs using TRIzol. Libraries were prepared through multiplex PCR. The run used an Illumina HiSeq 4000. To build TCR beta libraries, CDR3 regions were amplified by Arm-PCR using iRepertoire HTBI primers. In TCRdb, the public reads were trimmed at Q25 with fastp and aligned with MiXCR, with productive beta chains retained. Rows with a matching CDR3 protein are joined into one entry that keeps the most common DNA and genes. This sample gives 680,000 or so distinct CDR3 sequences in total; 15% to 20% of them show up just once. Jointly, the top ten make up more than 15% of the sample.

This sample was shared with a second study, whose subject was T cells in Graves' hyperthyroidism and ophthalmopathy.

The source material was peripheral blood mononuclear cells (PBMCs), sampled at new diagnosis, from a patient treated with antithyroid drugs. All receptors derive from a woman aged 25 to 45 with Graves disease. Donor details come from another sample of the same person, matched by shared clones.

This clonotype was observed a handful of times. The chain combines TRBV13 with TRBJ2-7, with D maybe TRBD1 (6 bases). From germline, CDR1 is PRHDT and CDR2 FYEKMQ (reference sequence). With 4 bases removed from V and 5 bases from J, the gap between germline ends came to 12 bases. The CDR3 covers 13 residues. CDR3 sequence: CASSSGTFNEQYF. DNA of the CDR3: TGTGCCAGCAGCTCCGGGACATTCAACGAGCAGTACTTC.

This CDR3 is CSASLGLAGVSPYF. The DNA for the CDR3 is TGCAGTGCTTCGTTGGGACTAGCGGGAGTTAGTCCGTACTTC. The chain employs TRBV20-1 and TRBJ2-7; 14 bases align to TRBD2. The V gene's germline CDR1 is DFQATT and CDR2 SNEGSKA (reference sequence). V dropped 5 bases and J dropped 12; count of bases not matched to a gene: 12. This CDR3 is built from 14 residues.

CDR3 residues: CASSRPGEGLYEQYF. The CDR3 DNA follows: TGTGCCAGCAGTCGACCGGGAGAGGGGCTCTACGAGCAGTACTTC. V is TRBV27 and J is TRBJ2-7; possibly TRBD2 for D (6 bases). This CDR3 region has 15 residues. In germline, CDR1 is MNHEY, CDR2 SMNVEV (reference sequence). Trimming shortened V by 5 bases and J by 3 bases, and 17 bases separated the two germline ends.

This clonotype was detected ten times or more. This CDR3 is CASTLSGSTEAFF. CDR3 coding DNA: TGTGCCAGCACGCTTTCAGGGAGCACTGAAGCTTTCTTT. The J gene is TRBJ1-1, the V gene TRBV2, with TRBD1 as a possible D gene (5 bases). V lost 7 bases, J lost 4 bases, and 13 bases lay in between. The CDR3 loop spans 13 amino acids. Germline V gene sequence: CDR1 SNHLY, CDR2 FYNNEI.

This clonotype was detected only a few times. V and J are TRBV19 and TRBJ2-1; a weak D match, TRBD2 (5 bases). The CDR3 is made up of 16 amino acids. Germline V gives CDR1 LNHDA, CDR2 SQIVND (reference sequence). Deletions cut 5 bases from V and 5 bases from J, with 19 bases between. CDR3 nucleotides: TGTGCCAGTAGTCCAAGCCCCGGGAAAAGACACAATGAGCAGTTCTTC. It specifies CASSPSPGKRHNEQFF.

The chain is built from TRBV12-3 or TRBV12-4 and TRBJ1-2, with 7 bases that match TRBD1. This CDR3 region has 14 residues. With 5 bases clipped from V and 10 bases from J, the junction kept 13 bases outside the gene matches. For the CDR3, the DNA is TGTGCCAGCAGTAGACAGGGAAAGGCCATTCCCTACACCTTC. It yields the protein CASSRQGKAIPYTF.

There are a few counts of this clonotype. The chain links TRBV18 to TRBJ1-1; D is possibly TRBD1 (5 bases). V lost 0 bases to trimming and J lost 3 bases, with 11 bases between them. This CDR3 is 15 amino acids long. The germline CDR1 and CDR2 sequences are KGHSH and LQKENI. CDR3 bases: TGTGCCAGCTCACCACCCGGGCAGGGAGACACTGAAGCTTTCTTT. This encodes CASSPPGQGDTEAFF.

This clonotype was found many times. V usage is TRBV27 and J usage is TRBJ2-1, with 10 nucleotides matching TRBD2. There are 15 residues in the CDR3. V lost 6 bases to trimming and J lost 4 bases; unmatched junction nucleotides: 6. Per the germline V gene, CDR1 is MNHEY and CDR2 is SMNVEV (reference sequence). The DNA for the CDR3 is TGTGCCAGCAGCCAGACTAGCGGGCTATACAATGAGCAGTTCTTC. It yields the protein CASSQTSGLYNEQFF.

CDR3 in DNA: TGCAGTGGAAAAGGAGGGGGCGTCTATAATTCACCCCTCCACTTT. This encodes CSGKGGGVYNSPLHF. This chain links TRBV20-1 with TRBJ1-6; TRBD1 matches at 7 bases. The CDR3 runs 15 residues. In germline, CDR1 is DFQATT, CDR2 SNEGSKA (reference sequence). V dropped 7 bases and J dropped 3; count of bases not matched to a gene: 9.

This clonotype was detected only once. The chain employs TRBV19 and TRBJ2-1; D may be TRBD2 (6 bases). The germline gives CDR1 LNHDA, CDR2 SQIVND (reference sequence). The CDR3 contains 14 residues. Trimming removed 3 bases from V and 5 bases from J, with 11 bases in between. The CDR3 loop is CASSMWRDDNEQFF. CDR3 nucleotide sequence: TGTGCCAGTAGTATGTGGCGGGATGACAATGAGCAGTTCTTC.

This clonotype was observed a handful of times. The V and J genes are TRBV5-5 and TRBJ2-3; tentatively, D is TRBD1 (6 bases). CDR3 size: 16 residues. Germline-derived CDR1 and CDR2 are SGHKS and YYEKEE (reference sequence). Deletions cut 4 bases from V and 1 base from J, with 16 bases between. The CDR3 here is CASSAWQGWGTDTQYF. CDR3 nucleotide sequence: TGTGCCAGCAGCGCGTGGCAGGGGTGGGGCACAGATACGCAGTATTTT.

This chain links TRBV30 with TRBJ1-2, with D possibly being TRBD1 (5 bases). V shed 5 bases and J shed 5 bases, with 12 bases lying between them. The CDR3 has 12 residues. Germline CDR1 and CDR2: GTSNPN and SVGIG (reference sequence). The CDR3 DNA follows: TGTGCCTGGGCCGGGACGGATTATGGCTACACCTTC. Translation: CAWAGTDYGYTF. The complete variable domain, with remaining parts taken from reference TRBV30 and TRBJ1-2, reads SQTIHQWPATLVQPVGSPLSLECTVEGTSNPNLYWYRQAAGRGLQLLFYSVGIGQISSEVPQNLSASRPQDRQFILSSKKLLLSDSGFYLCAWAGTDYGYTFGSGTRLTVV.

This clonotype came up many times. The gene calls are TRBV18 and TRBJ1-1, with no clear D. Germline V gene lookup returns CDR1 KGHSH and CDR2 LQKENI. The CDR3 runs to 14 residues. V lost 2 bases, J lost 2 bases, and 9 bases lay in between. CDR3 coding DNA: TGTGCCAGCTCACCAGCAGACTCCAACACTGAAGCTTTCTTT. This translates into CASSPADSNTEAFF.

The chain combines TRBV18 with TRBJ2-1, with D possibly being TRBD1 or TRBD2 (6 bases each). CDR1 is KGHSH and CDR2 is LQKENI in the germline V gene. The CDR3 length is 15 residues. Trimming pared 2 bases from V and 9 bases from J, leaving 17 bases between. CDR3 in DNA: TGTGCCAGCTCACCAGAGGTGTTAGGGGGGACTGAGCAGTTCTTC. Encoded protein: CASSPEVLGGTEQFF.

This clonotype was seen a handful of times. The V and J genes are TRBV6-2 or TRBV6-3 and TRBJ1-6, with D maybe TRBD1 (5 bases). This CDR3 comprises 17 residues. Germline V CDR1 and CDR2: MNHEY, SVGEGT. V was shortened by 0 bases and J by 2 bases, with 11 bases between the two germline ends. The CDR3 loop is CASSYSTGRTYNSPLHF. The CDR3 region has the DNA TGTGCCAGCAGTTACTCGACGGGGCGCACCTATAATTCACCCCTCCACTTT.

This clonotype was seen a handful of times. The rearrangement links TRBV30 to TRBJ2-2; 9 nucleotides line up with TRBD1. This CDR3 contains 12 residues. Germline V lookup: CDR1 GTSNPN, CDR2 SVGIG (reference sequence). Here the CDR3 DNA reads TGTGGCGGGACAGGGACGGCCGGGGAGCTGTTTTTT. Translation gives CGGTGTAGELFF.

This chain joins TRBV11-1 and TRBJ2-5; 10 positions agree with TRBD2. The CDR3 is 19 amino acids. V shed 5 bases and J 0 bases; nucleotides not matched to a gene: 15. Germline V gene sequence: CDR1 SGHAT, CDR2 FQDESV (reference sequence). The CDR3 sequence: CASSPQGPLAGPYQETQYF. CDR3 DNA: TGTGCCAGCAGCCCTCAGGGCCCACTAGCGGGACCATACCAAGAGACCCAGTACTTC.

This clonotype was observed at least ten times. V is TRBV20-1 and J is TRBJ2-1; the match to TRBD2 covers 9 bases. J gave up 0 bases and V 3 bases, and 6 bases lay outside the gene matches. The germline V gene encodes CDR1 DFQATT and CDR2 SNEGSKA (reference sequence). The CDR3 runs 16 residues. CDR3 region: CSARGLAGLSYNEQFF. The CDR3 DNA sequence: TGCAGTGCTAGGGGGCTAGCGGGGCTCTCCTACAATGAGCAGTTCTTC.

The V call is TRBV6-2 or TRBV6-3, the J call TRBJ2-7, with 8 bases that match TRBD1. J gave up 3 bases and V 5 bases, and 6 bases lay outside the gene matches. The CDR3 is 14 amino acids. CDR1 is MNHEY, CDR2 SVGEGT, per germline. The CDR3 DNA follows: TGTGCCAGCAGTCGACGGACAGGGAACTACGAGCAGTACTTC. Translated: CASSRRTGNYEQYF.

Only a few counts were recorded for this clonotype. The J gene is TRBJ2-1, the V gene TRBV27; D assignment may be TRBD1 or TRBD2 (5 bases each). Germline CDR1 is MNHEY and CDR2 is SMNVEV (reference sequence). This CDR3 spans 14 amino acids. The V end was cut by 1 base, the J end by 8 bases, with 12 bases between. The CDR3 sequence is CASSLLDGADEQFF. In nucleotides, the CDR3 is TGTGCCAGCAGTTTATTGGACGGGGCTGATGAGCAGTTCTTC.

This clonotype came up many times. The chain uses TRBV29-1 and TRBJ1-2; unclear D gene. With 0 bases removed from V and 4 bases from J, the gap between germline ends came to 6 bases. The germline CDR1 and CDR2 sequences are SQVTM and ANQGSEA. The CDR3 runs to 12 residues. The CDR3 here is CSVEDILYGYTF. In nucleotides, the CDR3 is TGCAGCGTTGAAGATATCCTCTATGGCTACACCTTC.

The rearrangement links TRBV20-1 to TRBJ2-3; D perhaps matches TRBD2 (6 bases). Germline CDR1 and CDR2: DFQATT and SNEGSKA (reference sequence). The CDR3 length is 12 residues. The germline V and J ends were trimmed by 5 bases and 6 bases, with 12 bases remaining between them. CDR3 protein: CSAPSGGDTQYF. In DNA form, the CDR3 reads TGCAGTGCTCCTTCTGGGGGGGATACGCAGTATTTT.

The V and J genes are TRBV5-4 and TRBJ2-5; D remains ambiguous. The length of the CDR3 is 15 residues. CDR1 is SGHNT, CDR2 YYREEE, per germline (reference sequence). V gave up 3 bases and J gave up 0 bases, with 12 bases separating them. In nucleotides, the CDR3 is TGTGCCAGCAGCTCGCGGCAGACCTACCAAGAGACCCAGTACTTC. This codes for CASSSRQTYQETQYF.

There are many counts of this clonotype. This chain joins TRBV27 and TRBJ2-7; D is undetermined. V was pared by 0 bases and J by 3 bases, with 9 bases between. CDR3 length equals 14 residues. Germline CDR1 MNHEY, CDR2 SMNVEV (reference sequence). The CDR3 sequence: CASSLSPKGYEQYF. For the CDR3, the DNA is TGTGCCAGCAGTTTATCCCCGAAGGGCTACGAGCAGTACTTC.

This clonotype has at least ten counts. V is TRBV28 and J is TRBJ2-5; D is tentatively TRBD1 or TRBD2 (6 bases each). The CDR3 has 13 residues. CDR1 MDHEN and CDR2 SYDVKM come from the germline V gene. Between the trimmed V and J ends, which lost 4 bases and 5 bases, there was a span of 11 bases. For the CDR3, the DNA is TGTGCCAGCAGTTCCAGGGGAGGCGAGACCCAGTACTTC. It translates to CASSSRGGETQYF.

This clonotype was seen more than once but under ten times. This chain uses TRBV19 with TRBJ2-7, with 9 bases fitting TRBD1. CDR3 size: 14 residues. Germline CDR1 and CDR2: LNHDA and SQIVND (reference sequence). With V trimmed by 7 bases and J by 4 bases, 8 bases remained unmatched. The CDR3 DNA reads as TGTGCCAGTACTCCGACAGGGGGGATTTACGAGCAGTACTTC. It codes for CASTPTGGIYEQYF.

This clonotype was counted many times. The J gene is TRBJ2-7, the V gene TRBV7-2; 9 bases map to TRBD1. The V gene end was trimmed by 1 base and the J gene end by 4 bases; junction bases not matched to a gene: 2. The CDR3 covers 14 residues. Germline V gene lookup returns CDR1 SGHTA and CDR2 FQGNSA. CDR3 DNA: TGTGCCAGCAGCTTAGTCGGACAGGGGTACGAGCAGTACTTC. Translating it yields CASSLVGQGYEQYF.